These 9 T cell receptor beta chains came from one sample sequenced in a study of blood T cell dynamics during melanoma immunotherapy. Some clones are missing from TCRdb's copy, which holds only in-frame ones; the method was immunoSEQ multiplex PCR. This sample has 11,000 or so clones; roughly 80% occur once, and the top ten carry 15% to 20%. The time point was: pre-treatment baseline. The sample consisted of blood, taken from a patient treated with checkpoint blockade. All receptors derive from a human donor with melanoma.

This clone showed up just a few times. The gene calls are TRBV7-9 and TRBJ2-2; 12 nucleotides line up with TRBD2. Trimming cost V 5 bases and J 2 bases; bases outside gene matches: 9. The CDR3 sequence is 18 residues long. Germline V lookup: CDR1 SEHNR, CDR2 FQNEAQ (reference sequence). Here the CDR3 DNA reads TGTGCCAGCAGCCCCGGACGACTAGCGGGGGCAAACACCGGGGAGCTGTTTTTT. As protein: CASSPGRLAGANTGELFF.

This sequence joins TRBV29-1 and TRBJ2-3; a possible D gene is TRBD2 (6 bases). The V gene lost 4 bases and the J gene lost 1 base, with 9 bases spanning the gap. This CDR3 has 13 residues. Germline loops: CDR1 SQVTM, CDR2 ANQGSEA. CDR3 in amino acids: CSVGASGTDTQYF. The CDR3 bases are TGCAGCGTTGGGGCTAGCGGCACAGATACGCAGTATTTT.

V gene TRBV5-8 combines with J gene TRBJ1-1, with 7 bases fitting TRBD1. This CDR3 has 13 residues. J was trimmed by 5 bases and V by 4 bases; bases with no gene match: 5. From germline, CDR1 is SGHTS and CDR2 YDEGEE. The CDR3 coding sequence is TGTGCCAGCAGCCGTGACAGGGAGACTGAAGCTTTCTTT. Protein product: CASSRDRETEAFF.

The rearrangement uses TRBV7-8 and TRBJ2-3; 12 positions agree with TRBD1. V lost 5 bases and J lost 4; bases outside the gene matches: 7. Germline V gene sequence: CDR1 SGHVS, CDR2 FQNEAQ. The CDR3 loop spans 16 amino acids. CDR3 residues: CASSLRDRGLADTQYF. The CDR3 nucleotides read TGTGCCAGCAGCCTCCGGGACAGGGGGCTGGCAGATACGCAGTATTTT.

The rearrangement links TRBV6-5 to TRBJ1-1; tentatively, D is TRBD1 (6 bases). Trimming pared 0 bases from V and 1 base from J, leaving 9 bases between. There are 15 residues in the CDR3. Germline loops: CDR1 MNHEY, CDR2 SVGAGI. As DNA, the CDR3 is TGTGCCAGCAGTTACTCCGGGACAAGGAACACTGAAGCTTTCTTT. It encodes CASSYSGTRNTEAFF.

CDR3 in amino acids: CASTVMNTGELFF. The CDR3 DNA sequence: TGTGCCAGTACAGTTATGAACACCGGGGAGCTGTTTTTT. The rearrangement links TRBV19 to TRBJ2-2, with D uncertain. V was pared by 7 bases and J by 1 base, with 7 bases between. CDR3 length equals 13 residues. Germline assignment: CDR1 LNHDA and CDR2 SQIVND (reference sequence).

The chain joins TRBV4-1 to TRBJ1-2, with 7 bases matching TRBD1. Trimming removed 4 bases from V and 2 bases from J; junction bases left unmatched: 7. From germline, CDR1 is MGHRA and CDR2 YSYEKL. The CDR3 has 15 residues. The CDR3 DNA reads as TGCGCCAGCAGCCTTCCCCGGGACAGCAACTATGGCTACACCTTC. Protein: CASSLPRDSNYGYTF.

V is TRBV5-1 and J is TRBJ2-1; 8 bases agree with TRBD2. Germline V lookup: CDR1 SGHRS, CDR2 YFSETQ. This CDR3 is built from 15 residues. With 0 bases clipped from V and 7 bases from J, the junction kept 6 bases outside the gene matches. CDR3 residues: CASSLDSGIKNEQFF. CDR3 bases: TGCGCCAGCAGCTTGGATAGCGGGATCAAAAATGAGCAGTTCTTC.

The CDR3 nucleotides are TGTGCCAGCAGCCCCCTGAAAGGGAGGTCTAATGAAAAACTGTTTTTT. Residues: CASSPLKGRSNEKLFF. The chain recombines TRBV7-9 with TRBJ1-4; D is unclear. The CDR3 has 16 amino acids. Germline CDR1 SEHNR, CDR2 FQNEAQ (reference sequence). V lost 5 bases to trimming and J lost 3 bases, with 16 bases between them.